This T cell receptor (beta chain) was recovered during a study of OX40 agonist ivuxolimab in advanced cancers. Study summary: At approximately 83% male, the cohort had a mean age of about 60 years, ranging from roughly 20 to 79.

This clone has just one count. Profiling relied on immunoSEQ multiplex PCR, and the TCRdb table lists in-frame clones only, not all of them. The sample holds over 60,000 clones; 75% to 90% are singletons and the top ten take approximately 0.94%. The sample in question was CD4+ or CD8+ T cells sorted from blood, obtained in a trial of the OX40 agonist ivuxolimab. The origin of this receptor is an adult with an advanced solid tumor such as melanoma, head and neck, liver or kidney cancer.

The CDR3, as DNA: TGTGCCAGCAGCGACCAGGGGCGGGAGACCCAGTACTTC. Protein sequence: CASSDQGRETQYF. V usage is TRBV9 and J usage is TRBJ2-5; possible D gene TRBD1, 6 bases. Germline-derived CDR1 and CDR2 are SGDLS and YYNGEE. The ends were cut back, 3 bases at V and 5 bases at J, with 11 bases in the middle. The CDR3 spans 13 residues.